This T cell receptor (beta chain) was profiled in a study of T cell repertoires in cytomegalovirus infection. In its sample, this clonotype was seen a few times. Its antigen is unidentified. TCRdb fed the reads into MiXCR, producing one record per CDR3 protein. The sample shows roughly 150,000 distinct CDR3 sequences, over 25% of them seen only once. V lost 5 bases, J lost 5 bases, and 6 bases stayed unmatched. Looked up from germline, CDR1 is SGHNT and CDR2 is YENEEA. The CDR3 has 14 residues. Here the sequenced sample was CD8+ T cells from cultured PBMCs, taken from culture after CMV antigen stimulation. This TCR derives from a human donor in good health (CMV status not recorded). Some clones in this sample may be carry-over from other donors' samples. The chain couples TRBV11-3 to TRBJ2-5, with 9 bases fitting TRBD1. In DNA, the CDR3 is TGTGCCAGCAGCCCTCGACAGGGGGTGGAGACCCAGTACTTC. Its protein is CASSPRQGVETQYF.